The next 31 T cell receptor beta chains were all read from a single sample in a study of blood T cell repertoires in COVID-19. Method: immunoSEQ multiplex PCR; TCRdb's copy keeps in-frame clones and lacks some. The sample contains more than 250,000 clones, roughly 86% of which appear only once. Sequenced material: peripheral blood. The receptors were sampled from a woman aged 30 to 39 who had recovered from COVID-19.

This chain connects TRBV29-1 to TRBJ2-7; D remains ambiguous. Trimming removed 4 bases from V and 7 bases from J, with 17 bases in between. The CDR3 loop spans 13 amino acids. Germline CDR1 and CDR2: SQVTM and ANQGSEA. CDR3 protein: CSVVGLLGGEQYF. As DNA, the CDR3 is TGCAGCGTTGTTGGCTTACTCGGCGGTGAGCAGTACTTC.

The CDR3 DNA sequence: TGCAGTGCTAGTGTATCCGGGGGGAACCAAGAGACCCAGTACTTC. Its translation: CSASVSGGNQETQYF. The chain links TRBV20-1 to TRBJ2-5; 7 nucleotides align to TRBD2. Germline CDR1 reads DFQATT; CDR2 reads SNEGSKA (reference sequence). J gave up 0 bases and V 3 bases, and 7 bases lay outside the gene matches. The CDR3 has 15 amino acids.

The genes are TRBV19 and TRBJ2-5; unclear D gene. The V gene's germline CDR1 is LNHDA and CDR2 SQIVND (reference sequence). This CDR3 is 13 amino acids long. Trimming took 0 bases from V and 5 from J, leaving 7 bases between them. CDR3 DNA: TGTGCCAGTAGTATAGATTTTGAGGAGACCCAGTACTTC. This encodes CASSIDFEETQYF. Based on the CDR3 plus reference TRBV19 and TRBJ2-5, the full variable domain is DGGITQSPKYLFRKEGQNVTLSCEQNLNHDAMYWYRQDPGQGLRLIYYSQIVNDFQKGDIAEGYSVSREKKESFPLTVTSAQKNPTAFYLCASSIDFEETQYFGPGTRLLVL.

The chain is built from TRBV24-1 and TRBJ2-2; D uncertain. Trimming took 12 bases from V and 3 from J, leaving 7 bases between them. Germline CDR1 and CDR2: KGHDR and SFDVKD. This CDR3 is 11 amino acids long. In nucleotides, the CDR3 is TGTGCCTCCGGGTACACCGGGGAGCTGTTTTTT. Its translation is CASGYTGELFF.

This clone turned up a few times. This chain links TRBV5-8 with TRBJ1-5, with 8 bases matching TRBD1. CDR3 length: 14 residues. Germline assignment: CDR1 SGHTS and CDR2 YDEGEE. Trimming at V came to 4 bases and at J to 6 bases, leaving 6 bases not matched to a gene. The CDR3 loop is CASSTGQVGQPQHF. The CDR3 bases are TGTGCCAGCAGCACGGGACAGGTCGGTCAGCCCCAGCATTTT.

This chain uses TRBV12-5 with TRBJ2-3, with 10 bases fitting TRBD1. Germline assignment: CDR1 LGHNT and CDR2 FRNRAP. The V gene end was trimmed by 5 bases and the J gene end by 4 bases; junction bases not matched to a gene: 3. The CDR3 is made up of 14 amino acids. CDR3 in DNA: TGTGCTAGTGGTCCCGGACAGGGGGCAGATACGCAGTATTTT. Residues: CASGPGQGADTQYF.

The rearrangement links TRBV4-1 to TRBJ1-5; 8 bases are shared with TRBD1. Germline V gene lookup returns CDR1 MGHRA and CDR2 YSYEKL. This CDR3 contains 18 residues. The V and J ends lost 0 bases and 4 bases, in that order; junction bases with no gene match: 11. The CDR3 nucleotides read TGCGCCAGCAGCCAAGATGTCCCGGGGACAGGTTCTAATCAGCCCCAGCATTTT. This encodes CASSQDVPGTGSNQPQHF.

The chain recombines TRBV28 with TRBJ2-1; the match to TRBD1 covers 8 bases. The CDR3 totals 13 residues. Trimming removed 7 bases from V and 10 bases from J; junction bases left unmatched: 9. Looked up from germline, CDR1 is MDHEN and CDR2 is SYDVKM. CDR3 in DNA: TGTGCCAGCACCCTCTCAGGGGGCGAGGAGCAGTTCTTC. Amino acid sequence: CASTLSGGEEQFF.

The genes are TRBV6-5 and TRBJ2-7; TRBD2 matches 7 bases. CDR3 length: 15 residues. The germline V gene encodes CDR1 MNHEY and CDR2 SVGAGI. Germline trimming cut 2 bases from V and 11 bases from J; bases unmatched to any gene: 15. The CDR3 loop is CASSYSASGPLPEYF. For the CDR3, the DNA is TGTGCCAGCAGTTACAGCGCTAGCGGCCCCCTACCTGAGTACTTC.

The count of this clone is one. This chain joins TRBV29-1 and TRBJ2-7, with 9 bases aligning to TRBD1. CDR1 and CDR2 from the germline V gene are SQVTM and ANQGSEA. The CDR3 contains 14 residues. Trimming took 6 bases from V and 3 from J; bases not matched to a gene: 9. The chain's CDR3 is CSVVKQGQGYEQYF. CDR3 coding DNA: TGCAGCGTCGTCAAACAGGGACAGGGCTACGAGCAGTACTTC.

The V call is TRBV28, the J call TRBJ2-7, with 9 positions matching TRBD2. The CDR3 is made up of 14 amino acids. Germline V gene sequence: CDR1 MDHEN, CDR2 SYDVKM. V was pared by 4 bases and J by 3 bases, with 4 bases of the junction left unmatched. The CDR3 region is CASSSRAGGYEQYF. In nucleotides, the CDR3 is TGTGCCAGCAGTTCCCGAGCGGGGGGCTACGAGCAGTACTTC. Full variable domain (missing parts from reference TRBV28 and TRBJ2-7): DVKVTQSSRYLVKRTGEKVFLECVQDMDHENMFWYRQDPGLGLRLIYFSYDVKMKEKGDIPEGYSVSREKKERFSLILESASTNQTSMYLCASSSRAGGYEQYFGPGTRLTVT.

The V gene is TRBV24-1, the J gene TRBJ1-2; TRBD1 aligns across 11 bases. Germline CDR1 reads KGHDR; CDR2 reads SFDVKD. This CDR3 contains 15 residues. The ends lost 5 bases at V and 6 bases at J; junction bases unmatched: 7. The CDR3 DNA reads TGTGCCACCAGTGCCACCGGGACAGGGGGACATGGCTACACCTTC. Amino acid sequence: CATSATGTGGHGYTF.

The V and J genes are TRBV10-1 and TRBJ1-5; maybe TRBD1 (6 bases). CDR3 length: 15 amino acids. Germline lookup yields CDR1 WNHNN and CDR2 SYGVQD (reference sequence). Trimming shortened V by 2 bases and J by 3 bases, and 11 bases separated the two germline ends. The CDR3 DNA is TGCGCCAGCAGTGAGAAGGGGGTTAACAATCAGCCCCAGCATTTT. This translates into CASSEKGVNNQPQHF.

This chain joins TRBV18 and TRBJ1-1; possible D gene TRBD1, 5 bases. The CDR3 consists of 15 residues. Per the germline V gene, CDR1 is KGHSH and CDR2 is LQKENI. Trimming stripped 0 bases from V and 4 bases from J, with 12 bases between. CDR3 protein: CASSPPSGVRTEAFF. CDR3 in DNA: TGTGCCAGCTCACCACCGTCGGGGGTTCGCACTGAAGCTTTCTTT.

This clone was found a few times. J is TRBJ1-5 and V is TRBV12-5; D uncertain. Germline loops: CDR1 LGHNT, CDR2 FRNRAP. The CDR3 loop spans 13 amino acids. With 6 bases removed from V and 2 bases from J, the gap between germline ends came to 8 bases. DNA of the CDR3: TGTGCTAGTGGCCGGGGAGGCAATCAGCCCCAGCATTTT. It translates to CASGRGGNQPQHF.

This clone is a singleton in its sample. The rearrangement links TRBV5-1 to TRBJ2-7; TRBD1 might be the D (6 bases). CDR3 size: 12 residues. Trimming cost V 6 bases and J 6 bases, with 13 bases left between them. Germline V lookup: CDR1 SGHRS, CDR2 YFSETQ. CDR3 DNA sequence: TGCGCCAGCAAAGCAGGGGCCCTCGAGCAGTACTTC. The encoded protein is CASKAGALEQYF. Looking up the rest from reference TRBV5-1 and TRBJ2-7 gives the full variable domain: KAGVTQTPRYLIKTRGQQVTLSCSPISGHRSVSWYQQTPGQGLQFLFEYFSETQRNKGNFPGRFSGRQFSNSRSEMNVSTLELGDSALYLCASKAGALEQYFGPGTRLTVT.

The genes are TRBV6-2 or TRBV6-3 and TRBJ1-1; maybe TRBD1 (6 bases). Looked up from germline, CDR1 is MNHEY and CDR2 is SVGEGT. Trimming took off 6 bases at V and 0 bases at J, with 26 bases between the two ends. The CDR3 is 19 amino acids. The CDR3 loop reads CASSPRPVIFQGMNTEAFF. As DNA, the CDR3 is TGTGCCAGCAGCCCTCGACCGGTCATCTTCCAGGGGATGAACACTGAAGCTTTCTTT.

A single count supports this clone. The chain carries TRBV18 and TRBJ1-1; 7 positions match TRBD1. Per the germline V gene, CDR1 is KGHSH and CDR2 is LQKENI. CDR3 length equals 16 residues. The junction had 6 bases not matched to a gene; V was cut back by 1 base and J by 1 base. Here the CDR3 reads CASSPRLDRENTEAFF. The CDR3 nucleotides are TGTGCCAGCTCACCACGTCTCGACAGGGAGAACACTGAAGCTTTCTTT.

J is TRBJ1-4 and V is TRBV4-2; no clear D gene. CDR3 length: 17 amino acids. The germline V gene encodes CDR1 LGHNA and CDR2 YNFKEQ. Trimming left V 0 bases short and J 6 bases short, with 17 bases between. The CDR3 region is CASSQEVMSLGDEKLFF. For the CDR3, the DNA is TGTGCCAGCAGCCAAGAAGTAATGAGTCTCGGGGATGAAAAACTGTTTTTT.

The V call is TRBV27, the J call TRBJ2-7, with TRBD2 identical over 9 bases. Germline V CDR1 and CDR2: MNHEY, SMNVEV (reference sequence). The CDR3 runs to 16 residues. V was clipped by 5 bases and J by 2 bases; unmatched bases: 10. The CDR3, as DNA: TGTGCCAGCAGTATCAGGTTAGCGGGAGTCCCCTACGAGCAGTACTTC. Translation: CASSIRLAGVPYEQYF.

The chain employs TRBV7-8 and TRBJ2-1; maybe TRBD2 (5 bases). Germline V gene sequence: CDR1 SGHVS, CDR2 FQNEAQ. Trimming removed 5 bases from V and 6 bases from J, with 11 bases in between. The CDR3 loop spans 13 amino acids. The chain's CDR3 is CASSPGITNEQFF. For the CDR3, the DNA is TGTGCCAGCAGCCCCGGGATCACCAATGAGCAGTTCTTC.

This chain connects TRBV11-2 to TRBJ1-4; 8 bases align to TRBD1. This CDR3 comprises 13 residues. V dropped 11 bases and J dropped 4; count of bases not matched to a gene: 6. Per germline, CDR1 SGHAT and CDR2 FQNNGV. DNA of the CDR3: TGTGCCGGTCCAGGGGGCCTTAATGAAAAACTGTTTTTT. This gives the protein CAGPGGLNEKLFF.

The J gene is TRBJ2-1, the V gene TRBV4-3; weak D call: TRBD2 (5 bases). V lost 6 bases, J lost 3 bases, and 9 bases lay in between. CDR1 is LGHNA, CDR2 YSLEER, per germline. This CDR3 has 13 residues. The CDR3 region has the DNA TGCGCCAGCAGTCTCGGGATCTACAATGAGCAGTTCTTC. Translation gives CASSLGIYNEQFF.

The CDR3 sequence: CASSQGSGGISEQYF. The CDR3 nucleotides read TGCGCCAGCAGCCAAGGGTCGGGGGGTATTAGCGAGCAGTACTTC. The J gene is TRBJ2-7, the V gene TRBV4-3; 7 positions agree with TRBD2. Germline lookup yields CDR1 LGHNA and CDR2 YSLEER. The CDR3 is 15 amino acids. The V gene end was trimmed by 1 base and the J gene end by 6 bases; junction bases not matched to a gene: 9.

The count of this clone is one. This chain connects TRBV25-1 to TRBJ2-3, with D possibly matching TRBD1 (5 bases). Germline assignment: CDR1 MGHDK and CDR2 SYGVNS. The CDR3 totals 15 residues. Trimming pared 2 bases from V and 1 base from J, leaving 10 bases between. DNA for the CDR3: TGTGCCAGCAGTGAAGGTCTACAGGGCACAGATACGCAGTATTTT. It yields the protein CASSEGLQGTDTQYF.

This clone came up many times. The rearrangement uses TRBV5-1 and TRBJ2-7; D is possibly TRBD2 (5 bases). Germline CDR1 and CDR2: SGHRS and YFSETQ. The CDR3 totals 14 residues. Trimming left V 2 bases short and J 6 bases short, with 15 bases between. The CDR3 is CASSLLPAGREQYF. The CDR3 region has the DNA TGCGCCAGCAGCTTACTGCCGGCGGGCCGCGAGCAGTACTTC.

V is TRBV19 and J is TRBJ1-2; perhaps TRBD1 as D (6 bases). In germline, CDR1 is LNHDA, CDR2 SQIVND (reference sequence). V gave up 6 bases and J gave up 8 bases, with 19 bases separating them. The CDR3 totals 14 residues. The chain's CDR3 is CASSPLQGSGGYTF. The DNA for the CDR3 is TGTGCCAGTAGCCCCTTACAGGGTTCCGGCGGCTACACCTTC.

The rearrangement joins TRBV6-2 or TRBV6-3 to TRBJ2-7, with 8 bases identical to TRBD2. The CDR3 is made up of 16 amino acids. Looked up from germline, CDR1 is MNHEY and CDR2 is SVGEGT. Losses at the gene ends were 2 bases for V and 2 bases for J; bases not matched to a gene: 8. The CDR3 reads CASSYIRGRTTYEQYF. CDR3 sequence (DNA): TGTGCCAGCAGTTACATCCGCGGGAGGACAACCTACGAGCAGTACTTC.

The chain carries TRBV6-2 or TRBV6-3 and TRBJ2-1; D remains unclear. From germline, CDR1 is MNHEY and CDR2 SVGEGT. V gave up 0 bases and J gave up 12 bases, with 12 bases separating them. The CDR3 length is 13 residues. The CDR3: CASSYSTPPRQFF. In DNA form, the CDR3 reads TGTGCCAGCAGTTACTCGACTCCCCCTAGGCAGTTCTTC.

The chain combines TRBV6-5 with TRBJ1-1; maybe TRBD1 (6 bases). The CDR3 has 14 amino acids. V lost 8 bases and J lost 4, with 17 bases in between. CDR1 MNHEY and CDR2 SVGAGI come from the germline V gene. CDR3 residues: CASDPTGIRTEAFF. Written as DNA, the CDR3 is TGTGCCAGCGATCCTACAGGGATCCGCACTGAAGCTTTCTTT.

Comment on this clone: This sample also contains other DNA sequences that code for the same CDR3. The chain is built from TRBV5-1 and TRBJ2-7, with D hard to call. The CDR3 spans 12 residues. The germline gives CDR1 SGHRS, CDR2 YFSETQ. V lost 2 bases and J lost 0, with 3 bases in between. CDR3 sequence: CASSFNSYEQYF. CDR3 sequence (DNA): TGCGCCAGCAGCTTCAACTCCTACGAGCAGTACTTC.